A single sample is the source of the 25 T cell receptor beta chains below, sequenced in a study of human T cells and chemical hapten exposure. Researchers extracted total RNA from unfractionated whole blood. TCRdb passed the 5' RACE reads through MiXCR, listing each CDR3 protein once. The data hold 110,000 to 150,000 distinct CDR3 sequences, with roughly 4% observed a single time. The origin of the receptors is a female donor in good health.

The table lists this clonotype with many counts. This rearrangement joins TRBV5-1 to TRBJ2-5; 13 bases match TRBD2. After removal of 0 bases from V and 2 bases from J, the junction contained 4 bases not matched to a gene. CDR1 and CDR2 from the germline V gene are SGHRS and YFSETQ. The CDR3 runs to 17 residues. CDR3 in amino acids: CASSLGLAGGEQETQYF. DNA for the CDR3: TGCGCCAGCAGCTTGGGACTAGCGGGGGGCGAGCAAGAGACCCAGTACTTC. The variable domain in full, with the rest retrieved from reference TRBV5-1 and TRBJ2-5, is KAGVTQTPRYLIKTRGQQVTLSCSPISGHRSVSWYQQTPGQGLQFLFEYFSETQRNKGNFPGRFSGRQFSNSRSEMNVSTLELGDSALYLCASSLGLAGGEQETQYFGPGTRLLVL.

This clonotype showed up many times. The CDR3 protein is CASSIGTPAETQYF. The CDR3 region has the DNA TGTGCCAGCAGCATCGGGACCCCTGCAGAGACCCAGTACTTC. The rearrangement uses TRBV7-2 and TRBJ2-5; either TRBD1 or TRBD2 may supply D (5 bases each). CDR1 and CDR2 from the germline V gene are SGHTA and FQGNSA. The CDR3 covers 14 residues. The ends were cut back, 5 bases at V and 4 bases at J, with 14 bases in the middle.

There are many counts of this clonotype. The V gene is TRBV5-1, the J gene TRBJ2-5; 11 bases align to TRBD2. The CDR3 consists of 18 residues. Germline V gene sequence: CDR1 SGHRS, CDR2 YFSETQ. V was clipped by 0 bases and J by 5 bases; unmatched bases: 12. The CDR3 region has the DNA TGCGCCAGCAGCTTGGATCTAGCGGGGGGTGCCCCCCGGGAGACCCAGTACTTC. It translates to CASSLDLAGGAPRETQYF.

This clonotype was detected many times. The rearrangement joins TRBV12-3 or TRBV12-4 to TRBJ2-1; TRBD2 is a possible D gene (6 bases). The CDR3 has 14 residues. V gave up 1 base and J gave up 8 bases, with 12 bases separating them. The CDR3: CASSLDLGGDEQFF. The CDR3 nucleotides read TGTGCCAGCAGTTTAGATCTGGGGGGTGATGAGCAGTTCTTC.

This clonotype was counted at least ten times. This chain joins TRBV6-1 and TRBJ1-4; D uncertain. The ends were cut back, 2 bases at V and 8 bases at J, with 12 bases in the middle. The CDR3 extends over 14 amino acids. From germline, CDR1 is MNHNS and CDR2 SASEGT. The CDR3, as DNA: TGTGCCAGCAGTGAACACTTATCTGGAGAAAAACTGTTTTTT. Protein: CASSEHLSGEKLFF.

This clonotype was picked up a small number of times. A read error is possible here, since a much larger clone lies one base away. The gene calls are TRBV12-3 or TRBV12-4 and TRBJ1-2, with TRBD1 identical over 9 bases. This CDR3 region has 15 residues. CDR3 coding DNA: TGTGCCAGCAGGGAACAGGGGGCCACTAACGATGGCTACACCTTC. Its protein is CASREQGATNDGYTF.

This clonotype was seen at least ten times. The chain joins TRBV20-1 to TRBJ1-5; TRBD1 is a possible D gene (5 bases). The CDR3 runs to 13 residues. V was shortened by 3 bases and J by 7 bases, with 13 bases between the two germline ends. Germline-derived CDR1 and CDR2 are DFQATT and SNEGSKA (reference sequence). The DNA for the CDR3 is TGCAGTGCTAGGGGGGTTGCAGGACAGCCCCAGCATTTT. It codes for CSARGVAGQPQHF.

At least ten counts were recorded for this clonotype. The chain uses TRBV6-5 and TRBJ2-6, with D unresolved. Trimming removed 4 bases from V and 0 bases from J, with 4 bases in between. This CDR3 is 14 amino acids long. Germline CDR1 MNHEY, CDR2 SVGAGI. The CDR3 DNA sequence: TGTGCCAGCAGTTGGAGCTCTGGGGCCAACGTCCTGACTTTC. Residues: CASSWSSGANVLTF.

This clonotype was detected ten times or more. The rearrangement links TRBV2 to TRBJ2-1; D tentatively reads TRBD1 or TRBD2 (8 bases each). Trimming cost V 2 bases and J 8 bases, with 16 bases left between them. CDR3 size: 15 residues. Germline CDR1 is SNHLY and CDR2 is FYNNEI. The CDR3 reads CASSESRGRGDEQFF. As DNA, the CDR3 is TGTGCCAGCAGTGAATCCAGGGGGCGGGGGGATGAGCAGTTCTTC.

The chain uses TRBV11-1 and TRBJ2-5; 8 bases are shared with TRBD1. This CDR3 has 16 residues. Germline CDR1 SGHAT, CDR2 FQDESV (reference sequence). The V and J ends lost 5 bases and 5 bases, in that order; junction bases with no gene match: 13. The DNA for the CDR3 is TGTGCCAGCAGCCCGAAGGACAGGGTGGTCTCCGAGACCCAGTACTTC. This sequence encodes CASSPKDRVVSETQYF.

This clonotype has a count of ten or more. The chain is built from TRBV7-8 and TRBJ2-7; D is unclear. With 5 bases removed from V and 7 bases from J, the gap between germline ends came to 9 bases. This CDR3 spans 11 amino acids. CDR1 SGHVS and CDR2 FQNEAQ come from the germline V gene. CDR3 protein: CASSHRTEQYF. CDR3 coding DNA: TGTGCCAGCAGCCACCGGACGGAGCAGTACTTC. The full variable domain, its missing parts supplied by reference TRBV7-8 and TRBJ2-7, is GAGVSQSPRYKVAKRGQDVALRCDPISGHVSLFWYQQALGQGPEFLTYFQNEAQLDKSGLPSDRFFAERPEGSVSTLKIQRTQQEDSAVYLCASSHRTEQYFGPGTRLTVT.

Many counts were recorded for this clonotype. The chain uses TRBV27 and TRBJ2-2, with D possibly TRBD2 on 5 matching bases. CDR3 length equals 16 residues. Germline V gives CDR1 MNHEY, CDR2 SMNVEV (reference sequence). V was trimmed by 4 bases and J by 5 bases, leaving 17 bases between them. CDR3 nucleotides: TGTGCCAGCAGTTCCAGAGAGGGAAGTATAACCGGGGAGCTGTTTTTT. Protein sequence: CASSSREGSITGELFF.

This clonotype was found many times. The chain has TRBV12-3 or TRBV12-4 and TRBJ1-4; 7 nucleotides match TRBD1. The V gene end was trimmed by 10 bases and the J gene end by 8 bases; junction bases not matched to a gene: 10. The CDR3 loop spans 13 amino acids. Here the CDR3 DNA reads TGTGCCACCAAACAGGGGATTGCGGAAAAACTGTTTTTT. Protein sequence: CATKQGIAEKLFF.

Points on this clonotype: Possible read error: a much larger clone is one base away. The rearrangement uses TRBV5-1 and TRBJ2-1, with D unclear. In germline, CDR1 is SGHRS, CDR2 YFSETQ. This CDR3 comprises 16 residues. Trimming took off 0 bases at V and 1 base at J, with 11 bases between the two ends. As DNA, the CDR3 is TGCGCCAGCAGCTTGGATGTAGTGGTGTCCTACAATGAGCAGTTCTTC. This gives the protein CASSLDVVVSYNEQFF.

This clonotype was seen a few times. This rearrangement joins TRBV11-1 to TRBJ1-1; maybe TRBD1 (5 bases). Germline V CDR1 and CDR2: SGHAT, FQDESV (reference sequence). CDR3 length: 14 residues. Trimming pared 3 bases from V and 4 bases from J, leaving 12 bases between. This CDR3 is CASSLAGMGTEAFF. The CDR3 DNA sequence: TGTGCCAGCAGCTTGGCAGGGATGGGCACTGAAGCTTTCTTT. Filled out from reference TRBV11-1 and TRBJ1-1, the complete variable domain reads EAEVAQSPRYKITEKSQAVAFWCDPISGHATLYWYRQILGQGPELLVQFQDESVVDDSQLPKDRFSAERLKGVDSTLKIQPAELGDSAMYLCASSLAGMGTEAFFGQGTRLTVV.

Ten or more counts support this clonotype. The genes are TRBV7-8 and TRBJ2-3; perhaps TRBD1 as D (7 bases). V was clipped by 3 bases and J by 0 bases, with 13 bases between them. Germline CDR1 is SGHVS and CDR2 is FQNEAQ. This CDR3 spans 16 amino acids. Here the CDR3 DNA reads TGTGCCAGCAGCTTTAGAGGAGGGGGCAGCACAGATACGCAGTATTTT. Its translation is CASSFRGGGSTDTQYF.

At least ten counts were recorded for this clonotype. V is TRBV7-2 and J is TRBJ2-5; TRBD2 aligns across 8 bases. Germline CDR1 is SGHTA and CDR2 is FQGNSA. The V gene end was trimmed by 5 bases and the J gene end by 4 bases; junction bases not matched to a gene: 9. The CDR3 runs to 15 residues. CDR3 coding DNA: TGTGCCAGCAGCCAGCAAGCGGGGGAGGGAGAGACCCAGTACTTC. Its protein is CASSQQAGEGETQYF. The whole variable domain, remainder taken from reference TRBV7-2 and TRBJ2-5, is GAGVSQSPSNKVTEKGKDVELRCDPISGHTALYWYRQSLGQGLEFLIYFQGNSAPDKSGLPSDRFSAERTGGSVSTLTIQRTQQEDSAVYLCASSQQAGEGETQYFGPGTRLLVL.

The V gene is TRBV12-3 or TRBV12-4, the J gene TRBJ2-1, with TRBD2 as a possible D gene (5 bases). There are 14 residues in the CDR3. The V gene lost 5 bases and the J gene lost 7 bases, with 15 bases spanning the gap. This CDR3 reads CASSTHSRRNEQFF. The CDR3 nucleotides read TGTGCCAGCAGTACACACTCCCGGAGGAATGAGCAGTTCTTC.

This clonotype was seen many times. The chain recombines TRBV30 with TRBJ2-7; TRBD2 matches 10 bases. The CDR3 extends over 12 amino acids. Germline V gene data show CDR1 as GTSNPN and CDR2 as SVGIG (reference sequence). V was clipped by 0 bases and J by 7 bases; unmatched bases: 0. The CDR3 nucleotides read TGTGCCTGGAGTGTACTAGCGGGGGAGCAGTACTTC. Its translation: CAWSVLAGEQYF.

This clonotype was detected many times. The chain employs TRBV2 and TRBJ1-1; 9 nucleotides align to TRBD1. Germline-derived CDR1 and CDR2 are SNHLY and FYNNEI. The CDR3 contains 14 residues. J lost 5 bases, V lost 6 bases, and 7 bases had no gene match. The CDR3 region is CASRPRQGGTEAFF. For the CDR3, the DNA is TGTGCCAGCAGACCAAGACAGGGGGGGACTGAAGCTTTCTTT.

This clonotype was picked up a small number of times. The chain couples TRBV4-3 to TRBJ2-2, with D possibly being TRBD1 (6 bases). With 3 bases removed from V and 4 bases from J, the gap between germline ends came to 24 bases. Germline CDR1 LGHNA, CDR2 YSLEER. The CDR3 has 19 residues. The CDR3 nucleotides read TGCGCCAGCAGCCAGATAGGGACGGGACAACTAACCCGCACCGGGGAGCTGTTTTTT. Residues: CASSQIGTGQLTRTGELFF.

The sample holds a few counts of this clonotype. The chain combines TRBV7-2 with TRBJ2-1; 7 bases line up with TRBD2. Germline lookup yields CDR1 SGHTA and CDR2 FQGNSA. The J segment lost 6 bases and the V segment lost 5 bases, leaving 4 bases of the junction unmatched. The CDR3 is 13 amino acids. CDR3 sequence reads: CASSRGGPNEQFF. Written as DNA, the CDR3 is TGTGCCAGCAGCCGCGGGGGTCCCAATGAGCAGTTCTTC.

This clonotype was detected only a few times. For the CDR3, the DNA is TGTGCCAGCAGCTTGGCCGCCGGAAGCACAGATACGCAGTATTTT. It specifies CASSLAAGSTDTQYF. The chain combines TRBV5-4 with TRBJ2-3, with no clear D. The CDR3 spans 15 residues. Trimming took 0 bases from V and 0 from J, leaving 8 bases between them. Germline V gene lookup returns CDR1 SGHNT and CDR2 YYREEE (reference sequence).

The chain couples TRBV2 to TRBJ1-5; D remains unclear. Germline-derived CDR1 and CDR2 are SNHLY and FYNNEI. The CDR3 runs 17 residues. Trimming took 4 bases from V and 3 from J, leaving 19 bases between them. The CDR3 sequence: CASSGVLGIRTNQPQHF. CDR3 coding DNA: TGTGCCAGCAGTGGGGTGCTTGGGATCCGTACCAATCAGCCCCAGCATTTT.

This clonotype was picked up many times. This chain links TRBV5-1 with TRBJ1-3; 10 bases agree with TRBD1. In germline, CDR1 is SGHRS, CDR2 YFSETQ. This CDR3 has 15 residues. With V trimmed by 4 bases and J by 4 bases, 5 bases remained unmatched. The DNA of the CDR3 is TGCGCCAGCAGCCCGGGGACAGGGGTCGGAAACACCATATATTTT. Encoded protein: CASSPGTGVGNTIYF.